The sequence of this TCR beta chain was determined in a study of blood T cell repertoires in COVID-19 (dated by TCRdb to the early 2020s). Some background on the complete study: Samples covering the acute and convalescent phases of COVID-19 were provided by collaborators in the United States, Italy and Spain. The material from the prospective study consisted of cDNA or gDNA derived from T cells, B-cell-depleted T cells, or PBMCs. Subjects who had been exposed to COVID-19, were actively infected with it, or had recovered from it provided the deeply sampled blood TCRbeta repertoires that made up the dataset. The repertoires were made available in a free public database intended to serve as a resource for research on the immune response to SARS-CoV-2. The samples were drawn from two sources: the first 160 participants of the ongoing ImmuneRACE study, and over 950 subjects contributed by 6 global collaborators. Nearly every sample came with metadata listing a de-identified subject ID, COVID-19 status, age in years and sex. Where available, HLA class I and class II types were taken from metadata supplied by the sample provider and were not determined by assay-based typing.

The study at large found these results: The amount of clinical and demographic metadata varied by source and participant and was provided uncurated.

On this clone itself: Its antigen has not been determined. Per-nucleotide qualities are absent, and no much larger clonotype sits a single base away.

At the junction V is shortened by 1 base and J by 6 bases, with 9 bases in between. Inclusive of the bounding cysteine and phenylalanine, the CDR3 is 13 residues long. CDR3 DNA is the only sequence kept; it has 39 bases, read in frame from the first base. Each collaborating institution followed its own protocols to collect whole blood in K2EDTA tubes. For TCRbeta analysis, collaborator samples were shipped as frozen whole blood, as isolated PBMCs, or as DNA extracted from either sample type. TCRbeta CDR3 regions were amplified from genomic DNA by means of the immunoSEQ Assay, a bias-controlled multiplex PCR. In the authors' own workflow: Within the assay, amplification of reference gene primers was used to estimate how many nucleated cells each sample contained. To quantify the absolute abundance of each unique TCRbeta CDR3 rearrangement, sequence reads were collapsed and filtered. For each sample, productive Simpson clonality was calculated by taking the square root of Simpson's diversity index across productive rearrangements. TCRdb limited this immuneACCESS table to in-frame rearrangements with V and J called. A share of clones is missing; checked studies link under half to unresolved V genes, and the rest is unexplained. For V, J and clone size, that table is used; D and trimming come from the DNA. The sample table holds approximately 150,000 clones, of which more than 75% were seen once. The top ten clones comprise less than 10% of the sample.

This sequence uses TRBV12-3 or TRBV12-4 and TRBJ1-2; no D gene can be assigned with confidence. Sequenced: peripheral blood. This receptor was identified in a woman aged 50 to 60 with active or convalescent COVID-19. CDR3 region: CASSLGGRNGYTF. Here is the DNA: TGTGCCAGCAGTTTAGGAGGGCGGAATGGCTACACCTTC.